These 3 T cell receptor beta chains were sequenced from one sample in a study of regulatory T cells in long-lasting Graves disease. Combining iRepertoire HTBI primers with Arm-PCR of CDR3 regions, the authors built TCR beta libraries. TCRdb reanalysed the multiplex PCR reads using MiXCR and keeps one entry per CDR3 protein. The sample consists of 200,000 to 250,000 distinct CDR3 sequences, around 17% of them appearing once. The time point was: newly diagnosed GD, antithyroid drugs for less than 3 months. Researchers made the TCR library from RNA that was extracted from PBMCs. This specimen consisted of peripheral blood mononuclear cells (PBMCs), obtained at new diagnosis, from a patient treated with antithyroid drugs. The receptors originated from a female donor with Graves disease.

This clonotype was counted at least ten times. This chain connects TRBV11-2 to TRBJ2-7; 12 nucleotides align to TRBD1. Germline trimming cut 0 bases from V and 5 bases from J; bases unmatched to any gene: 5. This CDR3 comprises 16 residues. The germline V gene encodes CDR1 SGHAT and CDR2 FQNNGV. The CDR3 loop reads CASSLDGTGGWDEQYF. The CDR3, as DNA: TGTGCCAGCAGCTTAGATGGGACAGGGGGCTGGGACGAGCAGTACTTC.

This clonotype was seen at least ten times. This sequence joins TRBV30 and TRBJ2-1; the match to TRBD1 covers 9 bases. The CDR3 loop spans 14 amino acids. Germline CDR1 is GTSNPN and CDR2 is SVGIG (reference sequence). The trim removed 3 bases at V and 7 bases at J, leaving 7 bases unmatched. The CDR3 loop is CAWSLIGTGNEQFF. The CDR3 DNA is TGTGCCTGGAGCCTGATCGGGACAGGGAATGAGCAGTTCTTC.

This clonotype showed up many times. This sequence joins TRBV6-1 and TRBJ2-7; 8 positions match TRBD1. Trimming removed 0 bases from V and 3 bases from J; junction bases left unmatched: 7. This CDR3 spans 16 amino acids. Germline lookup yields CDR1 MNHNS and CDR2 SASEGT. The CDR3 region is CASSEAVTGGHYEQYF. Here the CDR3 DNA reads TGTGCCAGCAGTGAAGCGGTAACAGGGGGACACTACGAGCAGTACTTC.